This TCR beta chain was identified in a study of cytomegalovirus exposure and HLA in healthy donors. Although they were nominally healthy when sampled, donors likely had unrecorded immune exposures. The V gene lost 8 bases and the J gene lost 1 base, with 14 bases spanning the gap. Germline V CDR1 and CDR2: SNHLY, FYNNEI. The CDR3 runs 14 residues. The primer mix had 60 Vbeta and 13 Jbeta primers. The method was immunoSEQ multiplex PCR; TCRdb's version includes in-frame clones alone and lacks a portion of them. The data contain 160,000 or so clones, 60% to 85% of them singletons. This clone was counted a few times.

Sequencing input: PBMCs. The chain links TRBV2 to TRBJ1-1; D remains ambiguous. The clonotype was recovered from a woman in her forties in good health and CMV-seronegative. CDR3 bases: TGTGCCAGCGCAAAAAGAGCGGGGAACACTGAAGCTTTCTTT. It yields the protein CASAKRAGNTEAFF.